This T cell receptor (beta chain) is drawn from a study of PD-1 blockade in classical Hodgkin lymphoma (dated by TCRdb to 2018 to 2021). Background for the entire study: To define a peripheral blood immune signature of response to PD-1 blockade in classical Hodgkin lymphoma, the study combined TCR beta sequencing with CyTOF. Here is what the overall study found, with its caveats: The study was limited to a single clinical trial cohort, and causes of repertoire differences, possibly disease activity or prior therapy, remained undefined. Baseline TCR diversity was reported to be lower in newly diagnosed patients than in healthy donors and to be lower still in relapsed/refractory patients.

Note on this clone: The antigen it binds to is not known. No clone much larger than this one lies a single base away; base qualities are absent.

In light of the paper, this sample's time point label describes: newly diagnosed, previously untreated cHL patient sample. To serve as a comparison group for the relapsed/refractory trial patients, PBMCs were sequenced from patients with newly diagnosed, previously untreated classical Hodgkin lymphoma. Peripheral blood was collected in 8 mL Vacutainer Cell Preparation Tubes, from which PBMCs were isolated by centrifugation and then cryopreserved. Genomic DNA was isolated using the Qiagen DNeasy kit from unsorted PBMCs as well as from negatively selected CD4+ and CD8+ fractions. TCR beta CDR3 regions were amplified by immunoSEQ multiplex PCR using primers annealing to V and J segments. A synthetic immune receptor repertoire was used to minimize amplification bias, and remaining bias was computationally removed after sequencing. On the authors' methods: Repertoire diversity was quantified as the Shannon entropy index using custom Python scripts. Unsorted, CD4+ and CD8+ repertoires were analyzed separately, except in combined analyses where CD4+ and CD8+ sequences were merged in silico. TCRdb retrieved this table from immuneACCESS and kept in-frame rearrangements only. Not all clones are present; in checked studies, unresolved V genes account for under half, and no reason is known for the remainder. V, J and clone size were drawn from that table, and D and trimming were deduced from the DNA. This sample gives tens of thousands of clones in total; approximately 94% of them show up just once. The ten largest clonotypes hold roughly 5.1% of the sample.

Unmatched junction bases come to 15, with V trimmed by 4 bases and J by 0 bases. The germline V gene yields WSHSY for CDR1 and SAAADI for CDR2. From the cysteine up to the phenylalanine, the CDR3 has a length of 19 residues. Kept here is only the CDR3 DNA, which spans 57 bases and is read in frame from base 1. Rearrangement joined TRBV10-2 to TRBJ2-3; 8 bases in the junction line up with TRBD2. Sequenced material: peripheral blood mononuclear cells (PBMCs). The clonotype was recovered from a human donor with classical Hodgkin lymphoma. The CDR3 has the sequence CASSGPGGRGGRSTDTQYF. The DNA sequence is TGCGCCAGCAGTGGGCCTGGTGGGCGCGGGGGGCGGAGCACAGATACGCAGTATTTT.